Below are 31 T cell receptor beta chains sequenced from a single sample in a study of identical twins. From the 5' RACE reads, TCRdb called clonotypes with MiXCR, one entry per CDR3 protein. The sample consists of hundreds of thousands of distinct CDR3 sequences, under 9% of them appearing once. The data were also submitted as part of a second study, on yellow fever vaccine responses in identical twins.

Sequencing input: PBMCs. The receptor set was obtained from a woman aged 18-30 years in good health.

The J gene is TRBJ2-4, the V gene TRBV30, with TRBD2 identical over 12 bases. Germline V lookup: CDR1 GTSNPN, CDR2 SVGIG (reference sequence). The CDR3 is 13 amino acids. V was pared by 4 bases and J by 8 bases, with 3 bases of the junction left unmatched. This chain's CDR3 is CAWTSGRADIQYF. Written as DNA, the CDR3 is TGTGCCTGGACTAGCGGGAGGGCGGACATTCAGTACTTC.

The chain carries TRBV25-1 and TRBJ2-6; D ambiguous. Germline assignment: CDR1 MGHDK and CDR2 SYGVNS. V lost 1 base, J lost 8 bases, and 6 bases lay in between. The CDR3 extends over 13 amino acids. The CDR3 sequence: CASSESPSNVLTF. The CDR3 DNA reads as TGTGCCAGCAGTGAATCCCCCTCCAACGTCCTGACTTTC.

This chain uses TRBV3-1 with TRBJ2-6, with D possibly being TRBD1 (5 bases). Germline V CDR1 and CDR2: LGHDT, YNNKEL (reference sequence). V was shortened by 5 bases and J by 1 base, with 21 bases between the two germline ends. The CDR3 loop spans 19 amino acids. This CDR3 reads CASSGRTGQSFSGANVLTF. The CDR3 DNA is TGTGCCAGCAGCGGACGAACAGGTCAATCCTTTTCTGGGGCCAACGTCCTGACTTTC.

This clonotype has ten or more counts. V is TRBV20-1 and J is TRBJ2-7; D may correspond to TRBD1 or TRBD2 (7 bases each). CDR1 is DFQATT, CDR2 SNEGSKA, per germline (reference sequence). The V end was cut by 3 bases, the J end by 5 bases, with 26 bases between. The CDR3 length is 17 residues. DNA of the CDR3: TGCAGTGCTAGGGCTTATTACAGGGGAAGCGGGGCAGACGAGCAGTACTTC. It is translated as CSARAYYRGSGADEQYF.

The rearrangement joins TRBV7-9 to TRBJ2-1; TRBD2 might be the D (5 bases). Germline lookup yields CDR1 SEHNR and CDR2 FQNEAQ (reference sequence). V gave up 5 bases and J gave up 7 bases, with 18 bases separating them. CDR3 length: 15 residues. CDR3 bases: TGTGCCAGCAGCCCCCCTGGAAGCGGACCGAATGAGCAGTTCTTC. Translating it yields CASSPPGSGPNEQFF. Supplemented by reference TRBV7-9 and TRBJ2-1, the full variable domain reads DTGVSQNPRHKITKRGQNVTFRCDPISEHNRLYWYRQTLGQGPEFLTYFQNEAQLEKSRLLSDRFSAERPKGSFSTLEIQRTEQGDSAMYLCASSPPGSGPNEQFFGPGTRLTVL.

The chain has TRBV3-1 and TRBJ2-1; the match to TRBD2 covers 9 bases. CDR3 length equals 18 residues. CDR1 is LGHDT and CDR2 is YNNKEL in the germline V gene (reference sequence). The V gene end was trimmed by 1 base and the J gene end by 0 bases; junction bases not matched to a gene: 7. The CDR3 DNA reads TGTGCCAGCAGCCAAGTCAAGCGGGGGGCGTTCTCCTACAATGAGCAGTTCTTC. Protein: CASSQVKRGAFSYNEQFF.

This clonotype was found a few times. The V and J genes are TRBV11-1 and TRBJ2-2, with 9 bases aligning to TRBD2. Trimming took 5 bases from V and 4 from J; bases not matched to a gene: 14. In germline, CDR1 is SGHAT, CDR2 FQDESV (reference sequence). The CDR3 runs to 18 residues. Here the CDR3 DNA reads TGTGCCAGCAGCCAAATACCCCAGACTAGCGGAACCACCGGGGAGCTGTTTTTT. Amino acids: CASSQIPQTSGTTGELFF. Full variable domain (remainder filled in from reference TRBV11-1 and TRBJ2-2): EAEVAQSPRYKITEKSQAVAFWCDPISGHATLYWYRQILGQGPELLVQFQDESVVDDSQLPKDRFSAERLKGVDSTLKIQPAELGDSAMYLCASSQIPQTSGTTGELFFGEGSRLTVL.

This clonotype occurred once. The CDR3 DNA is TGTGCCAGCAGCCTACTCAGGGGAGGTCGGGAGACCCAGTACTTC. Amino acids: CASSLLRGGRETQYF. The rearrangement joins TRBV13 to TRBJ2-5; D might be TRBD1 or TRBD2, each matching 6 bases. Looked up from germline, CDR1 is PRHDT and CDR2 is FYEKMQ (reference sequence). The CDR3 sequence is 15 residues long. V dropped 5 bases and J dropped 5 bases, with 18 bases sitting between them.

This clonotype has a handful of counts. The CDR3 nucleotides read TGCAGTGCTAGAGATACCCATGGCCCCTACAATGAGCAGTTCTTC. Translation: CSARDTHGPYNEQFF. The chain is built from TRBV20-1 and TRBJ2-1; D is undetermined. Germline V gene lookup returns CDR1 DFQATT and CDR2 SNEGSKA (reference sequence). Trimming stripped 0 bases from V and 2 bases from J, with 11 bases between. This CDR3 is 15 amino acids long.

In its sample, this clonotype was seen a few times. The rearrangement links TRBV24-1 to TRBJ2-7; D remains ambiguous. The CDR3 runs to 14 residues. Trimming stripped 2 bases from V and 2 bases from J, with 9 bases between. The germline V gene encodes CDR1 KGHDR and CDR2 SFDVKD. DNA for the CDR3: TGTGCCACCAGTGATTCTGGCCACCCCTACGAGCAGTACTTC. Its protein is CATSDSGHPYEQYF.

Only a few counts were recorded for this clonotype. The V and J genes are TRBV7-2 and TRBJ2-1; 10 bases agree with TRBD2. The CDR3 contains 14 residues. The junction had 9 bases not matched to a gene; V was cut back by 7 bases and J by 9 bases. Germline CDR1 SGHTA, CDR2 FQGNSA. CDR3: CASTRRLAGTEQFF. The CDR3 coding sequence is TGTGCCAGCACCCGACGACTAGCGGGTACTGAGCAGTTCTTC.

The rearrangement joins TRBV28 to TRBJ2-1; tentatively, D is TRBD2 (6 bases). CDR1 and CDR2 (germline): MDHEN, SYDVKM. The CDR3 covers 18 residues. The ends were cut back, 5 bases at V and 3 bases at J, with 23 bases in the middle. This CDR3 reads CASSKTGRAGGVYNEQFF. Written as DNA, the CDR3 is TGTGCCAGCAGTAAGACCGGCAGGGCCGGAGGGGTCTACAATGAGCAGTTCTTC.

CDR3 bases: TGTGCCAGCAGAGGGACTAGCGGGAGAATCTCCTACGAGCAGTACTTC. This gives the protein CASRGTSGRISYEQYF. The rearrangement joins TRBV6-2 or TRBV6-3 to TRBJ2-7; 14 bases agree with TRBD2. The V and J ends lost 6 bases and 0 bases, in that order; junction bases with no gene match: 4. Germline V gives CDR1 MNHEY, CDR2 SVGEGT. The CDR3 covers 16 residues.

The V and J genes are TRBV6-1 and TRBJ2-2; the match to TRBD1 covers 7 bases. Unmatched junction bases numbered 11, after V lost 6 bases and J lost 7 bases. Germline loops: CDR1 MNHNS, CDR2 SASEGT. The CDR3 has 15 amino acids. The CDR3 coding sequence is TGTGCCAGCAGGAGGAAGACAGGGACGAGCGGGGAGCTGTTTTTT. Translated: CASRRKTGTSGELFF.

This clonotype appeared a few times. The V and J genes are TRBV29-1 and TRBJ1-1; unclear D gene. V dropped 5 bases and J dropped 1 base, with 17 bases sitting between them. CDR3 size: 15 residues. Germline values: CDR1 SQVTM, CDR2 ANQGSEA. This CDR3 reads CSVLKVGSPNTEAFF. CDR3 bases: TGCAGCGTTCTTAAGGTGGGGTCCCCGAACACTGAAGCTTTCTTT.

This clonotype was seen a few times. The chain carries TRBV7-9 and TRBJ1-5; the match to TRBD1 covers 7 bases. This CDR3 region has 16 residues. Unmatched junction bases numbered 6, after V lost 2 bases and J lost 2 bases. Germline values: CDR1 SEHNR, CDR2 FQNEAQ (reference sequence). DNA for the CDR3: TGTGCCAGCAGCTTATATACAGGGGTTGGCAATCAGCCCCAGCATTTT. Translated: CASSLYTGVGNQPQHF. The full variable domain, its missing parts supplied by reference TRBV7-9 and TRBJ1-5, is DTGVSQNPRHKITKRGQNVTFRCDPISEHNRLYWYRQTLGQGPEFLTYFQNEAQLEKSRLLSDRFSAERPKGSFSTLEIQRTEQGDSAMYLCASSLYTGVGNQPQHFGDGTRLSIL.

V usage is TRBV10-3 and J usage is TRBJ2-2; D is perhaps TRBD1 or TRBD2 (5 bases each). V shed 8 bases and J shed 4 bases, with 14 bases lying between them. Germline CDR1 reads ENHRY; CDR2 reads SYGVKD. This CDR3 is built from 14 residues. As DNA, the CDR3 is TGTGCCATCCTTGGGACCGCGAGCACCGGGGAGCTGTTTTTT. As protein: CAILGTASTGELFF.

V gene TRBV20-1 combines with J gene TRBJ2-5; 8 bases align to TRBD2. Germline values: CDR1 DFQATT, CDR2 SNEGSKA (reference sequence). The V segment lost 4 bases and the J segment 7 bases; nucleotides outside the gene matches: 14. The CDR3 runs 15 residues. CDR3 amino acids: CSAIPPGLALPTQYF. Here the CDR3 DNA reads TGCAGTGCTATCCCCCCCGGACTAGCCCTCCCGACCCAGTACTTC.

This clonotype was detected many times. This sequence joins TRBV29-1 and TRBJ2-1; D might be TRBD2 (5 bases). V lost 1 base and J 7 bases, leaving 8 bases between the germline ends. This CDR3 spans 12 amino acids. CDR1 and CDR2 (germline): SQVTM, ANQGSEA. The CDR3 nucleotides are TGCAGCGTTGAAGTGTCGGGGAATGAGCAGTTCTTC. This encodes CSVEVSGNEQFF.

This clonotype has ten or more counts. The chain carries TRBV29-1 and TRBJ2-3, with D possibly being TRBD1 or TRBD2 (5 bases each). Germline values: CDR1 SQVTM, CDR2 ANQGSEA. The length of the CDR3 is 15 residues. The germline V and J ends were trimmed by 4 bases and 1 base, with 15 bases remaining between them. In DNA, the CDR3 is TGCAGCGTTGTGGGGGTTTTTCCTGGCACAGATACGCAGTATTTT. Encoded protein: CSVVGVFPGTDTQYF.

As regards this clonotype: The junction and the germline gene differ at one end; a read error may be behind it. The chain is built from TRBV20-1 and TRBJ2-1; TRBD2 is a possible D gene (7 bases). Germline CDR1 is DFQATT and CDR2 is SNEGSKA (reference sequence). The CDR3 consists of 14 residues. The DNA of the CDR3 is TGCAGTGCTAGAGGACCCCAGCTGGGGGGGCTCCTAGATTTC. It is translated as CSARGPQLGGLLDF.

The chain combines TRBV9 with TRBJ2-7, with TRBD2 identical over 8 bases. In germline, CDR1 is SGDLS, CDR2 YYNGEE. J lost 6 bases, V lost 3 bases, and 11 bases had no gene match. The CDR3 spans 15 residues. The CDR3: CASSALAGPGSEQYF. CDR3 DNA: TGTGCCAGCAGCGCGTTAGCGGGACCTGGCTCCGAGCAGTACTTC.

This clonotype was picked up many times. This sequence joins TRBV5-1 and TRBJ2-1; the D gene is possibly TRBD2 (6 bases). V gave up 3 bases and J gave up 8 bases, with 12 bases separating them. CDR3 length equals 13 residues. Germline V gives CDR1 SGHRS, CDR2 YFSETQ. The CDR3 nucleotides read TGCGCCAGCAGCTGGGGACTTTCGGATGAGCAGTTCTTC. It yields the protein CASSWGLSDEQFF.

In its sample, this clonotype was seen a few times. V gene TRBV6-1 combines with J gene TRBJ1-5; TRBD1 matches at 9 bases. CDR1 and CDR2 (germline): MNHNS, SASEGT. Trimming at V came to 5 bases and at J to 2 bases, leaving 7 bases not matched to a gene. The CDR3 has 16 residues. This chain's CDR3 is CASSKGTGRGNQPQHF. Here the CDR3 DNA reads TGTGCCAGCAGTAAAGGGACAGGGAGGGGCAATCAGCCCCAGCATTTT.

This chain connects TRBV5-1 to TRBJ1-4; perhaps TRBD1 as D (5 bases). The germline V and J ends were trimmed by 4 bases and 1 base, with 14 bases remaining between them. Looked up from germline, CDR1 is SGHRS and CDR2 is YFSETQ. The CDR3 has 16 amino acids. The CDR3 DNA is TGCGCCAGCAGCCAAACGACCGGGGGAACTAATGAAAAACTGTTTTTT. Translating gives CASSQTTGGTNEKLFF. Drawing the rest from reference TRBV5-1 and TRBJ1-4, the complete variable domain is KAGVTQTPRYLIKTRGQQVTLSCSPISGHRSVSWYQQTPGQGLQFLFEYFSETQRNKGNFPGRFSGRQFSNSRSEMNVSTLELGDSALYLCASSQTTGGTNEKLFFGSGTQLSVL.

This clonotype was observed at least ten times. V usage is TRBV6-1 and J usage is TRBJ1-1, with a weak D call TRBD1 (5 bases). CDR3 length: 16 residues. With 7 bases removed from V and 6 bases from J, the gap between germline ends came to 24 bases. Germline V lookup: CDR1 MNHNS, CDR2 SASEGT. The CDR3 region is CASTVSEAPRGAEAFF. In DNA form, the CDR3 reads TGTGCCAGCACCGTTTCTGAGGCTCCCCGGGGCGCTGAAGCTTTCTTT.

The rearrangement links TRBV5-6 to TRBJ1-2; D call uncertain. The CDR3 spans 15 residues. Trimming stripped 4 bases from V and 7 bases from J, with 20 bases between. CDR1 and CDR2 from the germline V gene are SGHDT and YYEEEE. CDR3 in DNA: TGTGCCAGCAGCAACCTCCGACACCCGCCTGGTGGCTACACCTTC. Translated: CASSNLRHPPGGYTF. Complete variable domain (other parts from reference TRBV5-6 and TRBJ1-2): DAGVTQSPTHLIKTRGQQVTLRCSPKSGHDTVSWYQQALGQGPQFIFQYYEEEERQRGNFPDRFSGHQFPNYSSELNVNALLLGDSALYLCASSNLRHPPGGYTFGSGTRLTVV.

The chain joins TRBV29-1 to TRBJ1-1; D remains ambiguous. The CDR3 loop spans 13 amino acids. V lost 1 base to trimming and J lost 4 bases, with 10 bases between them. The germline V gene encodes CDR1 SQVTM and CDR2 ANQGSEA. CDR3 sequence: CSVEGGRRTEAFF. CDR3 coding DNA: TGCAGCGTTGAAGGCGGCCGGCGCACTGAAGCTTTCTTT.

This clonotype was observed at least ten times. This chain joins TRBV25-1 and TRBJ2-3, with 13 bases lining up with TRBD2. Germline values: CDR1 MGHDK, CDR2 SYGVNS. The V segment lost 1 base and the J segment 8 bases; nucleotides outside the gene matches: 3. The CDR3 consists of 15 residues. DNA for the CDR3: TGTGCCAGCAGTGAATCGGGACTAGCGGGATCTACGCAGTATTTT. It codes for CASSESGLAGSTQYF.

The chain uses TRBV2 and TRBJ2-7; TRBD1 might be the D (6 bases). The germline V gene has CDR1 SNHLY and CDR2 FYNNEI. The CDR3 runs 15 residues. The germline V and J ends were trimmed by 7 bases and 0 bases, with 16 bases remaining between them. As DNA, the CDR3 is TGTGCCAGCATATGGCGGTCAGGGGCCTCCTACGAGCAGTACTTC. It codes for CASIWRSGASYEQYF.

The V gene is TRBV7-9, the J gene TRBJ1-2; the D is unclear. The germline CDR1 and CDR2 sequences are SEHNR and FQNEAQ (reference sequence). CDR3 length: 14 residues. Trimming stripped 3 bases from V and 4 bases from J, with 12 bases between. CDR3 DNA: TGTGCCAGCAGCTTGAGAACGGACGGCTATGGCTACACCTTC. Protein sequence: CASSLRTDGYGYTF.